Listed here are 27 T cell receptor beta chains from one sample, sequenced in a study of T cells in women clearing cervical HPV infection. Produced via immunoSEQ multiplex PCR; TCRdb's table is partial and in-frame only. The table lists under 45,000 clones. The sample taken for sequencing was blood buffy coat. These receptors originate from a woman between 18 and 69 years old with a cervical HPV16 infection that either progressed to CIN3+ or cleared (not recorded which).

With regard to this clone: The CDR3 end falls 3 residues outside the read, so it is completed with the germline J gene. The genes are TRBV10-3 and TRBJ1-2, with 12 bases identical to TRBD1. This CDR3 is built from 15 residues. Germline lookup yields CDR1 ENHRY and CDR2 SYGVKD. V trimming: 7 bases; J trimming: 6 bases; junction bases outside the gene matches: 9. This CDR3 is CAITPGQGASDGYTF. The sequenced CDR3 bases are TGTGCCATCACTCCGGGACAGGGGGCTTCCGATGGC.

Worth noting for this clone: The read halts 3 residues ahead of the CDR3 end, with the missing end drawn from the germline J gene. The chain couples TRBV5-1 to TRBJ2-3, with TRBD2 identical over 9 bases. CDR3 length: 18 residues. Germline V gene sequence: CDR1 SGHRS, CDR2 YFSETQ. V lost 0 bases to trimming and J lost 2 bases; unmatched junction nucleotides: 10. The CDR3 spells CASSLVLGSGGTTDTQYF. The DNA read from the CDR3 is TGCGCCAGCAGCTTGGTCCTTGGTAGCGGGGGAACCACAGATACG.

On this clone: The missing CDR3 end, 3 residues past where the read stops, is filled in from the germline J gene. The V call is TRBV5-1, the J call TRBJ2-7, with a weak D call TRBD1 (5 bases). CDR3 length: 14 amino acids. V lost 1 base, J lost 1 base, and 9 bases lay in between. Germline V gene data show CDR1 as SGHRS and CDR2 as YFSETQ. The CDR3 sequence is CASSLSGPSYEQYF. Partial CDR3 DNA: TGCGCCAGCAGCTTGTCAGGGCCATCCTACGAG.

Of note for this clone: The CDR3 end falls 3 residues outside the read, so it is completed with the germline J gene. This sequence joins TRBV5-1 and TRBJ1-1; D is possibly TRBD1 (5 bases). The CDR3 length is 15 residues. V was shortened by 3 bases and J by 3 bases, with 15 bases between the two germline ends. CDR1 SGHRS and CDR2 YFSETQ come from the germline V gene. CDR3 protein: CASSSRGVGDTEAFF. The CDR3 DNA, read in part, is TGCGCCAGCAGCTCAAGAGGGGTAGGCGACACTGAA.

Remarks on this clone: The read stops 3 residues short of the end of the CDR3; the missing end is completed from the germline J gene. The V and J genes are TRBV29-1 and TRBJ2-3, with TRBD1 as a possible D gene (6 bases). The V end lost 4 bases, the J end lost 5 bases, and 16 bases lay between the germline ends. CDR3 length equals 14 residues. Germline CDR1 reads SQVTM; CDR2 reads ANQGSEA. The part of the CDR3 DNA that was read is TGCAGCGTTGGTCAGGGGAGTATAAAAGATACG. The encoded protein is CSVGQGSIKDT. From start to end, the CDR3 is CSVGQGSIKDTQYF.

Note on this clone: The read ends 3 residues early relative to the CDR3; the germline J gene fills the gap. The rearrangement joins TRBV5-1 to TRBJ1-2; TRBD1 matches 8 bases. Unmatched junction bases numbered 17, after V lost 3 bases and J lost 4 bases. Germline loops: CDR1 SGHRS, CDR2 YFSETQ. The CDR3 extends over 18 amino acids. Partial CDR3 DNA: TGCGCCAGCAGCTCCGCCCCGGGCCAGGGGGCGCCTGGCTATGGC. Amino acids: CASSSAPGQGAPGYG. The full CDR3 protein reads CASSSAPGQGAPGYGYTF.

Note on this clone: The CDR3 is cut off 3 residues early in the read; its end comes from the germline J gene. The V gene is TRBV11-2, the J gene TRBJ2-7; 9 bases line up with TRBD1. The CDR3 extends over 15 amino acids. Unmatched junction bases numbered 6, after V lost 4 bases and J lost 2 bases. Germline V CDR1 and CDR2: SGHAT, FQNNGV. CDR3 DNA, as far as it was read: TGTGCCAGCAGCTCGACAGGGGGTTTACCCTACGAG. Amino acids: CASSSTGGLPYE. The whole CDR3 sequence is CASSSTGGLPYEQYF.

As regards this clone: In the same sample, other DNA sequences code for this CDR3. CDR3 DNA, as far as it was read: TGTGCCAGTAGCAGGCAGGGGGCGCGCAATGAG. It codes for CASSRQGARNE. The entire CDR3 sequence reads CASSRQGARNEQFF. The chain joins TRBV19 to TRBJ2-1; 8 bases map to TRBD1. The read terminates 3 residues ahead of where the CDR3 ends, so the germline J gene completes it. The V gene end was trimmed by 6 bases and the J gene end by 6 bases; junction bases not matched to a gene: 7. Germline V gene data show CDR1 as LNHDA and CDR2 as SQIVND (reference sequence). The CDR3 extends over 14 amino acids.

Notes on this clone: The DNA ends 3 residues before the CDR3 does, and the rest of the CDR3 is filled in from the germline J gene. The rearrangement uses TRBV5-6 and TRBJ1-1, with TRBD1 identical over 8 bases. Looked up from germline, CDR1 is SGHDT and CDR2 is YYEEEE. V gave up 4 bases and J gave up 5 bases; unmatched junction bases: 4. This CDR3 has 13 amino acids. CDR3 protein: CASSRGQATEAFF. Incomplete CDR3 DNA: TGTGCCAGCAGCCGGGGACAGGCAACTGAA. The variable domain in full, completed from reference TRBV5-6 and TRBJ1-1, reads DAGVTQSPTHLIKTRGQQVTLRCSPKSGHDTVSWYQQALGQGPQFIFQYYEEEERQRGNFPDRFSGHQFPNYSSELNVNALLLGDSALYLCASSRGQATEAFFGQGTRLTVV.

Notes on this clone: The read ends 3 residues before the CDR3 terminus; that terminus is restored from the germline J gene. This chain connects TRBV7-9 to TRBJ1-2; a possible D gene is TRBD1 (6 bases). V lost 3 bases and J 7 bases, leaving 15 bases between the germline ends. The CDR3 is made up of 14 amino acids. Germline V lookup: CDR1 SEHNR, CDR2 FQNEAQ (reference sequence). The CDR3 loop reads CASSFGGGTTGYTF. CDR3 DNA, as far as it was read: TGTGCCAGCAGCTTTGGAGGGGGAACGACTGGC.

Comment on this clone: The read gets to within 3 residues of the CDR3 end, and the germline J gene fills in the rest. The V gene is TRBV7-9, the J gene TRBJ1-1, with TRBD1 matching over 8 bases. The length of the CDR3 is 14 residues. Germline CDR1 is SEHNR and CDR2 is FQNEAQ (reference sequence). The V segment lost 5 bases and the J segment 1 base; nucleotides outside the gene matches: 3. The DNA read from the CDR3 is TGTGCCAGCAGCCTCACAGGGGGGAACACTGAA. Its translation is CASSLTGGNTE. The complete CDR3 reads CASSLTGGNTEAFF.

Comments on this clone: Read data end 3 residues before the CDR3 end; the end is taken from the germline J gene. V is TRBV12-3 or TRBV12-4 and J is TRBJ1-1; maybe TRBD1 (6 bases). CDR3 size: 16 residues. Between the trimmed V and J ends, which lost 3 bases and 2 bases, there was a span of 16 bases. The CDR3 reads CASSLDTGTLNTEAFF. The covered CDR3 bases are TGTGCCAGCAGTTTGGATACCGGGACACTAAACACTGAA.

On this clone: The CDR3 end lies 3 residues beyond the end of the read and is filled in from the germline J gene. The genes are TRBV20-1 and TRBJ2-3; tentative D call: TRBD1 (5 bases). CDR3 length: 15 residues. Germline CDR1 reads DFQATT; CDR2 reads SNEGSKA (reference sequence). The V end was cut by 6 bases, the J end by 5 bases, with 21 bases between. The CDR3 spells CSAKVVGDFLDTQYF. The part of the CDR3 DNA that was read is TGCAGTGCCAAGGTAGTAGGGGATTTCCTAGATACG.

As to this clone: Read data end 3 residues before the CDR3 end; the end is taken from the germline J gene. V gene TRBV7-3 combines with J gene TRBJ2-3; the D gene is possibly TRBD2 (7 bases). Germline values: CDR1 SGHTA, CDR2 FQGTGA. CDR3 length: 15 amino acids. Between the trimmed V and J ends, which lost 2 bases and 1 base, there was a span of 10 bases. CDR3 DNA (partial): TGTGCCAGCAGCTTAGGGGGGGGGCGCACAGATACG. Translation: CASSLGGGRTDT. The entire CDR3 protein reads CASSLGGGRTDTQYF.

Comments on this clone: Read coverage stops 3 residues before the CDR3 terminus; the germline J gene supplies the remainder. V is TRBV18 and J is TRBJ1-1, with D possibly TRBD1 on 5 matching bases. The CDR3 runs to 14 residues. Trimming removed 3 bases from V and 0 bases from J, with 8 bases in between. In germline, CDR1 is KGHSH, CDR2 LQKENI. Partial CDR3 DNA: TGTGCCAGCTCACCGGGGGGTGTGAACACTGAA. Protein: CASSPGGVNTE. The CDR3 in its entirety is CASSPGGVNTEAFF.

CDR3 sequence: CSATGARGGETQYF. CDR3 DNA (partial): TGCAGTGCCACGGGGGCTCGCGGGGGAGAGACC. V is TRBV20-1 and J is TRBJ2-5, with D perhaps TRBD2 (7 bases). The observed sequence ends 3 residues before the CDR3 terminus, with the missing tail filled in from the germline J gene. The length of the CDR3 is 14 residues. Trimming took 6 bases from V and 4 from J, leaving 18 bases between them. The V gene's germline CDR1 is DFQATT and CDR2 SNEGSKA (reference sequence).

Comment on this clone: The CDR3 is cut off 3 residues early in the read; its end comes from the germline J gene. This chain links TRBV29-1 with TRBJ2-5; perhaps TRBD1 as D (7 bases). The CDR3 spans 15 residues. V lost 2 bases to trimming and J lost 2 bases, with 15 bases between them. In germline, CDR1 is SQVTM, CDR2 ANQGSEA. The CDR3 loop is CSVEYRGTVQETQYF. CDR3 bases read: TGCAGCGTTGAATACCGCGGGACAGTACAAGAGACC.

As concerns this clone: The read terminates 3 residues before the CDR3 end, so the remaining end is supplied by the germline J gene. The genes are TRBV19 and TRBJ2-2, with D perhaps TRBD2 (7 bases). Looked up from germline, CDR1 is LNHDA and CDR2 is SQIVND (reference sequence). The ends were cut back, 10 bases at V and 4 bases at J, with 16 bases in the middle. The CDR3 covers 14 residues. The covered CDR3 bases are TGTGCCACCGAGGGGGGGTGGGGCACCGGGGAG. It translates to CATEGGWGTGE. In full, the CDR3 is CATEGGWGTGELFF.

About this clone itself: The sequenced fragment ends 3 residues before the CDR3 boundary, so the rest is inferred from the germline J gene. The chain combines TRBV20-1 with TRBJ2-1; 9 bases line up with TRBD2. Germline CDR1 DFQATT, CDR2 SNEGSKA (reference sequence). J was trimmed by 9 bases and V by 1 base; bases with no gene match: 10. The CDR3 contains 15 residues. This CDR3 is CSARVAGGGAGEQFF. CDR3 DNA (partial): TGCAGTGCTAGAGTTGCGGGCGGGGGGGCCGGTGAG.

As to this clone: Read data end 3 residues before the CDR3 end; the end is taken from the germline J gene. The V and J genes are TRBV12-3 or TRBV12-4 and TRBJ1-1, with D tentatively TRBD1 (5 bases). V dropped 5 bases and J dropped 0 bases, with 13 bases sitting between them. The CDR3 spans 15 residues. CDR3 bases read: TGTGCCAGCAGTACAACAGGTCCTCTGAACACTGAA. Translating gives CASSTTGPLNTE. The complete CDR3 reads CASSTTGPLNTEAFF.

Of note for this clone: Read coverage stops 3 residues before the CDR3 terminus; the germline J gene supplies the remainder. The V gene is TRBV19, the J gene TRBJ2-7; D possibly corresponds to TRBD1 (6 bases). Trimming took off 5 bases at V and 1 base at J, with 12 bases between the two ends. The CDR3 covers 14 residues. CDR1 is LNHDA, CDR2 SQIVND, per germline (reference sequence). The CDR3 here is CASSRTAPSYEQYF. CDR3 DNA (partial): TGTGCCAGTAGTCGGACAGCCCCTTCCTACGAG.

Comment on this clone: Relative to the germline gene, one junction end is altered; a read error may explain this. Read data end 3 residues before the CDR3 end; the end is taken from the germline J gene. The chain uses TRBV5-4 and TRBJ2-3, with D perhaps TRBD1 or TRBD2 (7 bases each). Germline-derived CDR1 and CDR2 are SGHNT and YYREEE (reference sequence). The CDR3 contains 14 residues. CDR3 sequence: CVSSSRQGGDTQYF. The sequenced part of the CDR3 DNA is TGTGTCAGCAGCTCGAGACAGGGAGGGGATACG.

CDR3 DNA (partial): TGTGCCAGTAGTAGCCTAAATGACAGAGGTGTGGATCAGCCC. Encoded protein: CASSSLNDRGVDQP. The CDR3 in its entirety is CASSSLNDRGVDQPQHF. This rearrangement joins TRBV19 to TRBJ1-5, with a weak D call TRBD1 (5 bases). The read is 3 residues too short to cover the CDR3 end, so that end is filled in from the germline J gene. V shed 4 bases and J shed 5 bases, with 21 bases lying between them. CDR1 LNHDA and CDR2 SQIVND come from the germline V gene (reference sequence). The CDR3 sequence is 17 residues long.

Remarks on this clone: The missing CDR3 end, 3 residues past where the read stops, is filled in from the germline J gene. This chain connects TRBV7-2 to TRBJ2-3; 9 positions match TRBD2. Germline V lookup: CDR1 SGHTA, CDR2 FQGNSA. This CDR3 contains 16 residues. After removal of 0 bases from V and 6 bases from J, the junction contained 7 bases not matched to a gene. This CDR3 is CASSLAPGLAADTQYF. The CDR3 bases that were read are TGTGCCAGCAGCTTAGCCCCGGGACTAGCCGCCGATACG.

With regard to this clone: The CDR3 is cut off 3 residues early in the read; its end comes from the germline J gene. This chain links TRBV5-1 with TRBJ1-1, with no clear D. Germline CDR1 is SGHRS and CDR2 is YFSETQ. The CDR3 sequence is 15 residues long. V lost 0 bases to trimming and J lost 1 base, with 10 bases between them. The CDR3 sequence is CASSLEAGRNTEAFF. The CDR3 bases that were read are TGCGCCAGCAGCTTGGAGGCGGGGAGGAACACTGAA. Based on the CDR3 plus reference TRBV5-1 and TRBJ1-1, the full variable domain is KAGVTQTPRYLIKTRGQQVTLSCSPISGHRSVSWYQQTPGQGLQFLFEYFSETQRNKGNFPGRFSGRQFSNSRSEMNVSTLELGDSALYLCASSLEAGRNTEAFFGQGTRLTVV.

Notes on this clone: The read stops 3 residues short of the end of the CDR3; the missing end is completed from the germline J gene. The genes are TRBV2 and TRBJ1-1; TRBD1 is a possible D gene (6 bases). Per germline, CDR1 SNHLY and CDR2 FYNNEI. This CDR3 has 14 amino acids. The V gene lost 5 bases and the J gene lost 0 bases, with 10 bases spanning the gap. The CDR3 DNA, read in part, is TGTGCCAGCAGTTCCGACAGGCTGAACACTGAA. It codes for CASSSDRLNTE. The full CDR3 protein reads CASSSDRLNTEAFF.

In the case of this clone: One junction end disagrees with the germline gene, perhaps due to a read error. CDR3 amino acids: CASSLGTNQETQYF. CDR3 DNA (partial): TGTGCTAGCAGCTTAGGGACAAACCAAGAGACC. The chain has TRBV7-7 and TRBJ2-5; a possible D gene is TRBD1 (6 bases). Coverage ceases 3 residues before the CDR3 finishes, and the germline J gene fills in the end. The length of the CDR3 is 14 residues. CDR1 SSHAT and CDR2 FNYEAQ come from the germline V gene (reference sequence). Full variable domain (missing parts from reference TRBV7-7 and TRBJ2-5): GAGVSQSPRYKVTKRGQDVTLRCDPISSHATLYWYQQALGQGPEFLTYFNYEAQPDKSGLPSDRFSAERPEGSISTLTIQRTEQRDSAMYRCASSLGTNQETQYFGPGTRLLVL.